This TCR beta chain is from a study of blood T cell repertoires in COVID-19. Overall study context: The United States, Italy and Spain provided the acute and convalescent COVID-19 samples.

Germline V gives CDR1 LNHDA, CDR2 SQIVND (reference sequence). CDR3 length: 15 residues. V was clipped by 1 base and J by 0 bases, with 6 bases between them. As originally analysed: For nucleated cells, counts were estimated from reference gene primer amplification. Method: immunoSEQ multiplex PCR; TCRdb's copy keeps in-frame clones and lacks some. That table gives V, J and clone size, and the DNA gave D and trimming. The sample lists around 230,000 clones, 80% to 90% occurring once. This sequence was found in a man aged 18-30 years with acute COVID-19. The sample taken for sequencing was PBMCs or T cells enriched from blood (not recorded which). This rearrangement joins TRBV19 to TRBJ1-4; D might be TRBD1 (6 bases). CDR3 DNA sequence: TGTGCCAGTAGTATAGCAGGGGCAACTAATGAAAAACTGTTTTTT. This encodes CASSIAGATNEKLFF.